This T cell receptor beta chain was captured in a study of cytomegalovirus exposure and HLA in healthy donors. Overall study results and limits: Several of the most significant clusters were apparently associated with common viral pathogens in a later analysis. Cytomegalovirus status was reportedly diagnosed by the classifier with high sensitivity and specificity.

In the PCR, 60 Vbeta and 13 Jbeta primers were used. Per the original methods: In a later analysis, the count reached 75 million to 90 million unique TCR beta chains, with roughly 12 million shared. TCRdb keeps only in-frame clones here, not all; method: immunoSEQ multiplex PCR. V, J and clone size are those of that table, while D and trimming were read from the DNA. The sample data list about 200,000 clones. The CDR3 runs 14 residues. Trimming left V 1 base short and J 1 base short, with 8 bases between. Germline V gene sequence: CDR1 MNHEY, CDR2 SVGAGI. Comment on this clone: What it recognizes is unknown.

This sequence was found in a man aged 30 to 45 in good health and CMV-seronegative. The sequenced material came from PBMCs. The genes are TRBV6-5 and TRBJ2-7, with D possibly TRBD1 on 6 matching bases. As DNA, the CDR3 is TGTGCCAGCAGTTACTGGCAGGGGTCCTACGAGCAGTACTTC. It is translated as CASSYWQGSYEQYF.